This is a list of T cell receptor beta chains from one sample in a study of T-cell reconstitution after alpha-beta-depleted transplantation in children. TCRdb reanalysed the PCR reads using MiXCR and keeps one entry per CDR3 protein. The sample holds a few hundred thousand distinct CDR3 sequences, around two fifths seen once. Material: PBMCs, obtained before TCRalphabeta/CD19-depleted stem cell transplant. The receptor set was obtained from a girl under 10 years old with aplastic anemia, due to receive a stem cell transplant. Both conserved end residues are part of each CDR3. The D gene is left open where the match is weak. Clone sizes are given selectively: once, few, many, or a class where the clone is expanded.

TRBJ2-1,15,TRBV20-1,.,.,CSARRPKHQGYEQFF,TGCAGTGCTAGAAGACCAAAGCACCAGGGGTATGAGCAGTTCTTC
TRBJ2-6,16,TRBV5-1,.,.,CASSPWVSSGANVLTF,TGCGCCAGCAGCCCTTGGGTCAGTTCTGGGGCCAACGTCCTGACTTTC
TRBJ2-3,16,TRBV9,once,TRBD2,CASSPQTSGSPDTQYF,TGTGCCAGCAGCCCCCAGACTAGCGGGAGCCCAGATACGCAGTATTTT
TRBJ1-1,13,TRBV6-1,few,.,CASSPWRSTEAFF,TGTGCCAGCAGCCCGTGGAGGAGCACTGAAGCTTTCTTT
TRBJ2-5,15,TRBV5-5,.,.,CASSQGGSGRETQYF,TGTGCCAGCAGCCAAGGGGGTAGCGGCAGGGAGACCCAGTACTTC
TRBJ2-7,16,TRBV10-3,.,TRBD2,CAISERTGLAGYEQYF,TGTGCCATCAGTGAGCGTACGGGACTAGCGGGATACGAGCAGTACTTC
TRBJ1-5,13,TRBV9,.,.,CASSVDGEQPQHF,TGTGCCAGCAGCGTAGATGGGGAACAGCCCCAGCATTTT
TRBJ2-5,14,TRBV7-2,.,.,CASSLGAVRGTQYF,TGTGCCAGCAGCTTAGGAGCGGTCCGAGGAACCCAGTACTTC
TRBJ2-2,14,TRBV20-1,.,.,CSARDLVRAGELFF,TGCAGTGCTAGAGATCTCGTGCGGGCCGGGGAGCTGTTTTTT
TRBJ2-7,16,TRBV4-1,.,TRBD2,CASSSRLAGGSGEQYF,TGCGCCAGCAGCAGCAGACTAGCGGGAGGTTCGGGGGAGCAGTACTTC
TRBJ2-3,15,TRBV27,many,TRBD2,CASSLRAGRADTQYF,TGTGCCAGCAGTCTTAGAGCGGGAAGGGCAGATACGCAGTATTTT
TRBJ2-3,15,TRBV20-1,.,TRBD2,CSAHGGTSASDTQYF,TGCAGTGCTCATGGGGGGACTAGCGCCTCAGATACGCAGTATTTT